This passage covers 26 T cell receptor beta chains from one sample sequenced in a study of T-cell memory formation after mild COVID-19. Each CDR3 protein is one row after TCRdb ran MiXCR on the 5' RACE reads. This sample has tens of thousands of distinct CDR3 sequences; around 13% occur once, and the top ten carry 27%. Sequencing was performed on PBMCs or a T cell subset sorted from them (not recorded which). These receptors came from an adult woman who had mild COVID-19 (a few samples of this study predate the infection). Cell type and time point are not known.

CDR3 loop: CASSPPTGTSPNEQFF. As DNA, the CDR3 is TGTGCCAGCTCACCCCCGACCGGGACTTCCCCTAATGAGCAGTTCTTC. The rearrangement joins TRBV18 to TRBJ2-1; weak D call: TRBD2 (6 bases). The CDR3 contains 16 residues. The germline V gene encodes CDR1 KGHSH and CDR2 LQKENI. V was trimmed by 3 bases and J by 7 bases, leaving 19 bases between them.

V gene TRBV6-5 combines with J gene TRBJ2-4, with D perhaps being TRBD1 or TRBD2 (5 bases each). Germline values: CDR1 MNHEY, CDR2 SVGAGI. The CDR3 contains 14 residues. V was clipped by 9 bases and J by 8 bases, with 20 bases between them. The CDR3 spells CASQPLAKGDIQYF. CDR3 nucleotides: TGTGCCAGTCAACCCCTAGCAAAAGGGGACATTCAGTACTTC.

This clonotype was detected many times. The chain carries TRBV7-2 and TRBJ2-3; TRBD1 matches at 9 bases. The CDR3 sequence is 16 residues long. Unmatched junction bases numbered 9, after V lost 5 bases and J lost 3 bases. Germline V gene sequence: CDR1 SGHTA, CDR2 FQGNSA. The CDR3 is CASSPPRTGVTDTQYF. For the CDR3, the DNA is TGTGCCAGCAGCCCACCGCGGACAGGGGTAACAGATACGCAGTATTTT.

This clonotype was recorded at least ten times. This sequence joins TRBV4-2 and TRBJ1-1; 7 nucleotides line up with TRBD1. Germline V gives CDR1 LGHNA, CDR2 YNFKEQ. V was pared by 1 base and J by 0 bases, with 8 bases of the junction left unmatched. There are 17 residues in the CDR3. CDR3 in amino acids: CASSQVTGAGVNTEAFF. The CDR3, as DNA: TGTGCCAGCAGCCAAGTTACAGGGGCTGGAGTGAACACTGAAGCTTTCTTT.

This clonotype showed up many times. The chain is built from TRBV7-9 and TRBJ2-3; D tentatively fits TRBD1 or TRBD2 (6 bases each). The length of the CDR3 is 16 residues. The germline V gene has CDR1 SEHNR and CDR2 FQNEAQ (reference sequence). Deletions cut 5 bases from V and 0 bases from J, with 15 bases between. The CDR3 protein is CASSLHEGGSTDTQYF. The CDR3 DNA reads as TGTGCCAGCAGCCTACATGAGGGGGGAAGCACAGATACGCAGTATTTT.

This clonotype showed up many times. V usage is TRBV7-9 and J usage is TRBJ2-7; 15 bases are a match to TRBD2. CDR3 length: 18 amino acids. V was pared by 5 bases and J by 0 bases, with 8 bases of the junction left unmatched. Germline V gene data show CDR1 as SEHNR and CDR2 as FQNEAQ (reference sequence). The chain's CDR3 is CASSPGLAGGPSSYEQYF. The CDR3 DNA reads TGTGCCAGCAGCCCGGGACTAGCGGGAGGCCCCTCCTCCTACGAGCAGTACTTC.

As regards this clonotype: A single base separates this from a much larger clone, so it may be a read error. The V and J genes are TRBV5-1 and TRBJ2-3; D unclear. Germline assignment: CDR1 SGHRS and CDR2 YFSETQ. This CDR3 spans 15 amino acids. Trimming removed 2 bases from V and 0 bases from J, with 10 bases in between. CDR3 nucleotides: TGCGCCAGCAGCTTCAGGAGAACTAGCACAGATACGCAGTATTTT. This codes for CASSFRRTSTDTQYF.

The chain links TRBV29-1 to TRBJ1-1; no reliable D call. The germline gives CDR1 SQVTM, CDR2 ANQGSEA. This CDR3 contains 14 residues. V shed 7 bases and J shed 1 base, with 16 bases lying between them. The CDR3 here is CSGIRSFGNTEAFF. The CDR3, as DNA: TGCAGCGGGATTCGGAGTTTCGGGAACACTGAAGCTTTCTTT.

This rearrangement joins TRBV5-1 to TRBJ2-7; unclear D gene. V lost 1 base and J lost 4, with 6 bases in between. Per the germline V gene, CDR1 is SGHRS and CDR2 is YFSETQ. The CDR3 has 12 amino acids. CDR3 region: CASSLNEYEQYF. DNA of the CDR3: TGCGCCAGCAGCTTGAATGAGTACGAGCAGTACTTC.

This clonotype was observed a few times. The rearrangement uses TRBV4-1 and TRBJ2-5; no definite D call. The V and J ends lost 1 base and 2 bases respectively, with 11 bases between them. Germline values: CDR1 MGHRA, CDR2 YSYEKL. This CDR3 is built from 15 residues. The DNA of the CDR3 is TGCGCCAGCAGCCAAGGTGCAGACGCACAAGAGACCCAGTACTTC. Translating it yields CASSQGADAQETQYF.

This clonotype was seen a few times. CDR3: CASNGGGGGLYNEQFF. The DNA for the CDR3 is TGTGCCAGCAACGGTGGAGGCGGGGGTTTATACAATGAGCAGTTCTTC. This chain uses TRBV2 with TRBJ2-1; 7 bases are a match to TRBD2. Germline loops: CDR1 SNHLY, CDR2 FYNNEI. The trim removed 7 bases at V and 4 bases at J, leaving 13 bases unmatched. This CDR3 region has 16 residues.

This chain links TRBV12-3 or TRBV12-4 with TRBJ1-6; a possible D gene is TRBD1 (6 bases). The V and J ends lost 5 bases and 12 bases respectively, with 17 bases between them. CDR3 size: 14 residues. CDR3 protein: CASSQGRAGVPLHF. The CDR3 bases are TGTGCCAGCAGTCAGGGGAGGGCCGGGGTACCCCTCCACTTT.

This clonotype was counted ten times or more. Germline is not matched at one junction end, which may reflect a read error. The rearrangement uses TRBV5-1 and TRBJ1-1, with D unresolved. Germline V gene data show CDR1 as SGHRS and CDR2 as YFSETQ. The CDR3 sequence is 12 residues long. The CDR3 sequence: CASSFGNTEAFF. The DNA for the CDR3 is TGTGCCAGCAGCTTTGGGAACACTGAAGCTTTCTTT. The whole variable domain, remainder taken from reference TRBV5-1 and TRBJ1-1, is KAGVTQTPRYLIKTRGQQVTLSCSPISGHRSVSWYQQTPGQGLQFLFEYFSETQRNKGNFPGRFSGRQFSNSRSEMNVSTLELGDSALYLCASSFGNTEAFFGQGTRLTVV.

This clonotype showed up just a few times. V is TRBV29-1 and J is TRBJ2-5; D could derive from TRBD1 or TRBD2 (5 bases each). V lost 3 bases and J lost 7, with 6 bases in between. In germline, CDR1 is SQVTM, CDR2 ANQGSEA. The CDR3 covers 10 residues. The CDR3 protein is CSVEGRTQYF. The DNA for the CDR3 is TGCAGCGTTGAGGGACGGACCCAGTACTTC.

J is TRBJ1-1 and V is TRBV7-9, with D uncertain. Trimming shortened V by 5 bases and J by 11 bases, and 24 bases separated the two germline ends. CDR1 SEHNR and CDR2 FQNEAQ come from the germline V gene (reference sequence). The CDR3 is made up of 15 amino acids. CDR3 DNA sequence: TGTGCCAGCAGCCCCCCGGACTTCTTCGGACCAGACGCTTTCTTT. Translation gives CASSPPDFFGPDAFF.

The chain joins TRBV6-4 to TRBJ2-6; 8 bases agree with TRBD2. The CDR3 is made up of 18 amino acids. Losses at the gene ends were 2 bases for V and 1 base for J; bases not matched to a gene: 7. CDR1 is MRHNA and CDR2 is SNTAGT in the germline V gene. This chain's CDR3 is CASSDGAGGPSGANVLTF. CDR3 coding DNA: TGTGCCAGCAGTGACGGGGCGGGAGGACCATCTGGGGCCAACGTCCTGACTTTC.

The J gene is TRBJ1-2, the V gene TRBV20-1; no firm D call. Trimming removed 5 bases at V and 5 bases at J, with 9 bases between. CDR1 and CDR2 (germline): DFQATT, SNEGSKA (reference sequence). The CDR3 is made up of 11 amino acids. This chain's CDR3 is CSALTAYGYTF. The CDR3 DNA is TGCAGTGCTTTAACGGCTTATGGCTACACCTTC.

This clonotype was observed a handful of times. Here the CDR3 reads CASSQEEVTYEQYF. CDR3 DNA sequence: TGCGCCAGCAGCCAAGAGGAGGTAACCTACGAGCAGTACTTC. The chain uses TRBV4-1 and TRBJ2-7; a possible D gene is TRBD2 (5 bases). The CDR3 is made up of 14 amino acids. Trimming cost V 0 bases and J 2 bases, with 8 bases left between them. CDR1 and CDR2 (germline): MGHRA, YSYEKL.

The sample holds a few counts of this clonotype. The chain joins TRBV24-1 to TRBJ2-3; 9 bases match TRBD1. V lost 1 base, J lost 13 bases, and 5 bases stayed unmatched. CDR1 and CDR2 from the germline V gene are KGHDR and SFDVKD. The CDR3 loop spans 13 amino acids. Written as DNA, the CDR3 is TGTGCCACCAGTGATTTCGAGACAGGGGGGAAGTATTTT. Encoded protein: CATSDFETGGKYF.

This clonotype occurred many times. The chain carries TRBV5-5 and TRBJ1-1; TRBD1 is a possible D gene (6 bases). Trimming removed 4 bases from V and 4 bases from J, with 8 bases in between. The CDR3 spans 12 residues. Germline V CDR1 and CDR2: SGHKS, YYEKEE (reference sequence). DNA for the CDR3: TGTGCCAGCAGCGCACAGGGCACTGAAGCTTTCTTT. As protein: CASSAQGTEAFF.

This clonotype was counted only a few times. This chain uses TRBV29-1 with TRBJ2-2; D uncertain. Trimming took off 2 bases at V and 0 bases at J, with 7 bases between the two ends. The CDR3 runs to 14 residues. Germline V gives CDR1 SQVTM, CDR2 ANQGSEA. The CDR3: CSVELFANTGELFF. CDR3 nucleotides: TGCAGCGTTGAACTGTTCGCGAACACCGGGGAGCTGTTTTTT.

This clonotype was picked up a small number of times. The chain links TRBV6-5 to TRBJ2-6; D gene unclear. Deletions cut 5 bases from V and 0 bases from J, with 11 bases between. The CDR3 covers 16 residues. The germline CDR1 and CDR2 sequences are MNHEY and SVGAGI. CDR3 in amino acids: CASSQVYSSGANVLTF. The CDR3 DNA is TGTGCCAGCAGTCAAGTATACAGCTCTGGGGCCAACGTCCTGACTTTC.

V gene TRBV11-1 combines with J gene TRBJ1-1; D is unclear. This CDR3 has 14 residues. V was clipped by 1 base and J by 6 bases, with 12 bases between them. Germline V gene lookup returns CDR1 SGHAT and CDR2 FQDESV (reference sequence). As DNA, the CDR3 is TGTGCCAGCAGCTTAGTCGTGGACGGGGCTGAAGCTTTCTTT. Amino acids: CASSLVVDGAEAFF.

This clonotype occurred once. V and J are TRBV13 and TRBJ2-7; 7 bases match TRBD2. The J segment lost 5 bases and the V segment lost 5 bases, leaving 6 bases of the junction unmatched. The CDR3 loop spans 13 amino acids. Germline V lookup: CDR1 PRHDT, CDR2 FYEKMQ (reference sequence). CDR3 sequence (DNA): TGTGCCAGCAGCACTGAGACTAGCAACGAGCAGTACTTC. Translated: CASSTETSNEQYF.

The V gene is TRBV29-1, the J gene TRBJ2-3; D not certain. Looked up from germline, CDR1 is SQVTM and CDR2 is ANQGSEA. Trimming left V 3 bases short and J 0 bases short, with 4 bases between. This CDR3 region has 12 residues. The CDR3 sequence: CSVESSTDTQYF. CDR3 coding DNA: TGCAGCGTTGAGTCCAGCACAGATACGCAGTATTTT.

This clonotype was counted many times. The CDR3 DNA follows: TGTGCCAGCAGTTTCCTAGCGGGGGGGCCTCAAGAGACCCAGTACTTC. The encoded protein is CASSFLAGGPQETQYF. The rearrangement uses TRBV12-3 or TRBV12-4 and TRBJ2-5; 12 bases match TRBD2. Unmatched junction bases numbered 4, after V lost 3 bases and J lost 2 bases. The CDR3 spans 16 residues.